What follows is one TCR beta chain and its context. Which antigen it targets is not known. This entry comes from a study of monozygotic twins with inflammatory bowel disease (dated by TCRdb to the late 2010s). About the investigation overall: A total of roughly 28 monozygotic twin pairs were included in the full study, comprising nine German pairs (four IBD-concordant, five IBD-discordant) and 19 IBD-discordant Danish pairs. The search for disease-associated traits relied mainly on comparing, within discordant pairs, IBD patients with their genetically identical healthy co-twins. Each individual had, on average, about 151 000 unique TCRalpha sequences and 181 000 unique TCRbeta sequences available for analysis.

From each donor, an approximately 2.3 ml peripheral blood sample was collected into PAXgene tubes and kept at -80 degrees C. Without T cell sorting, total RNA was isolated from whole blood using the PAXgene blood miRNA kit on an automated QIAcube. Peripheral blood from monozygotic twin pairs, either concordant or discordant for inflammatory bowel disease, underwent deep TCRalpha and TCRbeta repertoire profiling that used unique molecular barcoding. Smoking habits were recorded for all twin pairs, with individuals classified as current, former or never smokers. From the germline V gene, CDR1 is MNHEY and CDR2 is SVGAGI. The CDR3 spans 15 residues, from the cysteine through the phenylalanine. No DNA sequence is on record. Study-wide findings and limitations: Concordant and discordant twins showed no difference in repertoire similarity, possibly because of limited statistical power. The analysis was unable to tell apart different T cell subtypes. Because patients were on differing immunosuppressive treatments, the repertoires may have picked up extra background noise and inter-individual variability. Fewer clonotypes were shared with other individuals by IBD patients than by healthy twins, most markedly in patients showing signs of disease activity. The results gave no support for a single strong signal or clonotype linked to IBD. IBD patients had lower TCRbeta repertoire diversity, measured by the inverse Simpson index, than their healthy co-twins.

Preparation of the library involved 5' RACE. Each TCR library was prepared from roughly 3.5 ug of total RNA. For each sample, cDNA synthesis was carried out in eight separate reactions using SMARTScribe reverse transcriptase. Unique molecular identifiers containing a 6-nucleotide sample barcode were introduced through template switching during cDNA synthesis. TCRalpha and TCRbeta cDNA was amplified by two nested PCRs of approximately 16 and 10 cycles, with bead purification after each PCR. Before amplification, the cDNA was treated with uracil DNA-glycosylase and purified using the QIAquick PCR purification kit. The second PCR was the step at which Illumina TruSeq-compatible adapters and sample-specific barcodes were added. TapeStation and Qubit were used to check library quality and concentration, and approximately 5.4 ng of each library was pooled. The pooled libraries were sequenced with 2 x 100 bp reads and custom sequencing primers on an Illumina HiSeq2500 single-index Rapid Run. The study's processing was this. MiGEC version 1.2.6 was used for UMI-based consensus assembly, which corrected PCR and sequencing errors. MiXCR version 2.1.1 was used to carry out V(D)J alignment, clonotype assembly and CDR3 extraction. To normalise gene usage, clonotype sharing and MAIT/NKT TCR abundance, the analysis used the top 1000, 10 000 and 20 000 clonotypes per sample. After downsampling to 27 000 UMIs, diversity was calculated as the inverse Simpson index using the vegan R package. Statistical testing used paired Mann-Whitney U tests on the discordant twin pairs and applied Benjamini-Hochberg correction for multiple testing. TCRdb reprocessed the reads, so every CDR3 protein sequence counts as one entry and DNA is not shown. The V and J calls here are based on TCRdb, not the publication. This sample's clone table shows 150,000 or so distinct CDR3 sequences. Clones ranked in the top ten supply just under 7.5% of the sample.

The sample consisted of blood. This chain is built from TRBV6-5 and TRBJ1-1; checking the TCRdb D call of TRBD1 is not possible without DNA. This receptor was identified in a human donor with ulcerative colitis or Crohn's disease, or a healthy co-twin of an affected twin (not recorded which). CDR3 sequence: CASRYYRGLNTEAFF.